A single sample gave rise to the 16 T cell receptor beta chains below, sequenced in a study of patients and donors after allogeneic stem cell transplantation (dated by TCRdb to 2019 to 2021). Library preparation used RT-PCR. Sequencing relied on a NextSeq 550. The public reads were reanalyzed by TCRdb: fastp trimming at Q25, MiXCR alignment, in-frame beta chains only. All rows with the same CDR3 protein become a single entry with the most common DNA and genes. Here the sample has fewer than 500,000 distinct CDR3 sequences; roughly 16% occur a single time. The top ten hold roughly 7% of the sample. The sequenced sample consisted of blood, either unsorted or a sorted T cell fraction (not recorded which). The receptors here all came from a human donor who was either an allogeneic HSCT recipient or a stem cell or donor lymphocyte infusion donor (not recorded which). It is not recorded whose cells these are; they may come from a transplant donor.

The chain employs TRBV30 and TRBJ2-1; 9 bases align to TRBD1. The J segment lost 3 bases and the V segment lost 1 base, leaving 4 bases of the junction unmatched. The CDR3 runs to 15 residues. Germline V gives CDR1 GTSNPN, CDR2 SVGIG (reference sequence). CDR3 nucleotides: TGTGCCTGGAGTGGAGGACAGGGGTTCTACAATGAGCAGTTCTTC. Translation: CAWSGGQGFYNEQFF.

The chain has TRBV12-3 or TRBV12-4 and TRBJ1-3; no clear D gene. V lost 2 bases and J lost 4, with 6 bases in between. This CDR3 has 13 amino acids. The CDR3, as DNA: TGTGCCAGCAGTTTAAGAATGGGAAACACCATATATTTT. Its protein product is CASSLRMGNTIYF.

This clonotype was seen only a few times. This rearrangement joins TRBV4-1 to TRBJ1-2; D perhaps matches TRBD1 (5 bases). The CDR3 is 14 amino acids. Germline loops: CDR1 MGHRA, CDR2 YSYEKL. V was pared by 6 bases and J by 5 bases, with 16 bases between. CDR3: CASSLDGGLYGYTF. CDR3 nucleotide sequence: TGCGCCAGCAGTCTAGACGGGGGACTGTATGGCTACACCTTC.

This clonotype occurred a few times. The CDR3 nucleotides read TGTGCCAGCAGCCCGCGGATCTACGAGCAGTACTTC. Its translation: CASSPRIYEQYF. The genes are TRBV3-1 and TRBJ2-7, with D uncertain. The CDR3 consists of 12 residues. V lost 4 bases, J lost 3 bases, and 7 bases lay in between. The germline CDR1 and CDR2 sequences are LGHDT and YNNKEL (reference sequence).

This clonotype was found many times. CDR3 sequence (DNA): TGTGCCAGCAGTCCCGGACCGCAACAAGAGACCCAGTACTTC. Amino acids: CASSPGPQQETQYF. The rearrangement joins TRBV12-3 or TRBV12-4 to TRBJ2-5, with unresolved D. The CDR3 length is 14 residues. V shed 5 bases and J shed 2 bases, with 12 bases lying between them.

This clonotype was counted many times. The rearrangement links TRBV4-3 to TRBJ1-4; TRBD1 is a possible D gene (6 bases). Germline loops: CDR1 LGHNA, CDR2 YSLEER. The CDR3 length is 15 residues. Deletions cut 1 base from V and 3 bases from J, with 9 bases between. CDR3 in amino acids: CASSQGQAPNEKLFF. Here the CDR3 DNA reads TGCGCCAGCAGCCAAGGACAGGCGCCTAATGAAAAACTGTTTTTT.

This clonotype was recorded a few times. CDR3 sequence reads: CATGRGTGGSGNTIYF. CDR3 nucleotide sequence: TGTGCCACCGGACGTGGGACAGGGGGCTCTGGAAACACCATATATTTT. The chain recombines TRBV12-3 or TRBV12-4 with TRBJ1-3; 11 bases are a match to TRBD1. This CDR3 is 16 amino acids long. V shed 10 bases, J shed 0 bases, and the junction held 8 bases outside the gene matches.

This clonotype turned up a few times. The rearrangement links TRBV4-1 to TRBJ2-4, with D unclear. V was shortened by 1 base and J by 8 bases, with 21 bases between the two germline ends. This CDR3 contains 17 residues. The V gene's germline CDR1 is MGHRA and CDR2 YSYEKL. The CDR3, as DNA: TGCGCCAGCAGCCAAGGAAGCTCGATTCCAAGCGTGGACATTCAGTACTTC. Its protein is CASSQGSSIPSVDIQYF.

This chain links TRBV20-1 with TRBJ2-1; D might be TRBD2 (6 bases). The germline gives CDR1 DFQATT, CDR2 SNEGSKA (reference sequence). The CDR3 consists of 15 residues. Trimming shortened V by 6 bases and J by 7 bases, and 22 bases separated the two germline ends. The CDR3 reads CSAHTSSLLRNEQFF. CDR3 nucleotides: TGCAGTGCACACACTAGCTCCCTACTCAGGAATGAGCAGTTCTTC.

This clonotype showed up just a few times. V gene TRBV24-1 combines with J gene TRBJ2-1; 16 positions agree with TRBD2. The CDR3 extends over 16 amino acids. The V segment lost 4 bases and the J segment 6 bases; nucleotides outside the gene matches: 2. Per germline, CDR1 KGHDR and CDR2 SFDVKD. CDR3 nucleotides: TGTGCCACCAGTGAGGGGACTAGCGGGAGGGTCAATGAGCAGTTCTTC. Amino acids: CATSEGTSGRVNEQFF.

The chain carries TRBV4-2 and TRBJ2-1, with 9 nucleotides matching TRBD2. Losses at the gene ends were 0 bases for V and 6 bases for J; bases not matched to a gene: 15. Germline CDR1 reads LGHNA; CDR2 reads YNFKEQ. The CDR3 is 19 amino acids. The CDR3 DNA reads TGTGCCAGCAGCCAAGAGTTGTGGGATAGCGGGAGAGTGTTCAATGAGCAGTTCTTC. This sequence encodes CASSQELWDSGRVFNEQFF.

This chain connects TRBV6-1 to TRBJ1-1, with TRBD1 matching 8 bases. The ends lost 4 bases at V and 5 bases at J; junction bases unmatched: 9. CDR3 size: 15 residues. Germline assignment: CDR1 MNHNS and CDR2 SASEGT. The CDR3 DNA reads as TGTGCCAGCAGTGTCACGGACAACAGGGGGACTGAAGCTTTCTTT. Translating gives CASSVTDNRGTEAFF.

The chain links TRBV24-1 to TRBJ2-5; 7 bases are a match to TRBD2. V shed 5 bases and J 5 bases; nucleotides not matched to a gene: 1. The CDR3 covers 12 residues. Germline lookup yields CDR1 KGHDR and CDR2 SFDVKD. CDR3 sequence reads: CATSAGGETQYF. Here the CDR3 DNA reads TGTGCCACCAGTGCCGGGGGGGAGACCCAGTACTTC.

The count of this clonotype is one. V usage is TRBV19 and J usage is TRBJ2-5; the match to TRBD2 covers 8 bases. CDR1 and CDR2 (germline): LNHDA, SQIVND (reference sequence). After removal of 3 bases from V and 1 base from J, the junction contained 13 bases not matched to a gene. This CDR3 has 18 residues. CDR3 region: CASSIVAWGSGTQETQYF. CDR3 nucleotides: TGTGCCAGTAGTATCGTTGCTTGGGGTAGCGGGACCCAAGAGACCCAGTACTTC.

This clonotype was found a few times. The V and J genes are TRBV20-1 and TRBJ2-3; the D is unclear. The CDR3 sequence is 12 residues long. The V gene lost 1 base and the J gene lost 4 bases, with 6 bases spanning the gap. Germline V gene data show CDR1 as DFQATT and CDR2 as SNEGSKA (reference sequence). The DNA of the CDR3 is TGCAGTGCTAGAGTCAGAGCAGATACGCAGTATTTT. It encodes CSARVRADTQYF.

The chain links TRBV18 to TRBJ1-1; TRBD1 matches 7 bases. CDR1 is KGHSH and CDR2 is LQKENI in the germline V gene. CDR3 length: 14 amino acids. V trimming: 6 bases; J trimming: 5 bases; junction bases outside the gene matches: 9. The CDR3 bases are TGTGCCAGCTCCCAAGGACAGGTGGGAACTGAAGCTTTCTTT. This encodes CASSQGQVGTEAFF.